This TCR beta chain was sequenced for a study of CD8 T cells in ankylosing spondylitis. Study results and caveats: In ankylosing spondylitis blood, a motif of roughly eight highly homologous TCR beta variants appeared characteristic.

CDR1 and CDR2 (germline): SGHTA, FQGTGA. V lost 0 bases to trimming and J lost 4 bases, with 6 bases between them. The CDR3 runs 13 residues. Details on this clonotype: The target antigen is unknown.

For TCR beta, libraries came from quantitative 5'-RACE with molecular barcodes. TCRdb passed the 5' RACE reads through MiXCR, listing each CDR3 protein once. The sample consists of under 950,000 distinct CDR3 sequences, around 17% of them appearing once. Input material: blood, either unsorted or a sorted T cell fraction (not recorded which). This chain connects TRBV7-3 to TRBJ2-5; no definite D call. This sequence was found in a male donor with ankylosing spondylitis. CDR3 coding DNA: TGTGCCAGCAGCTTAACCAGCCCAGAGACCCAGTACTTC. Its protein is CASSLTSPETQYF.